The 2 T cell receptor beta chains below were found in one sample sequenced in a study of blood T cell repertoires in COVID-19. Generated by immunoSEQ multiplex PCR, the TCRdb table keeps only in-frame clones and is missing some. The data show under 250,000 clones, under 90% seen once. The sample consisted of peripheral blood. The receptors shown here come from a woman aged 40 to 50 with active or convalescent COVID-19.

The V and J genes are TRBV7-2 and TRBJ2-5; TRBD2 agrees at 9 bases. The length of the CDR3 is 16 residues. CDR1 and CDR2 (germline): SGHTA, FQGNSA. Trimming at V came to 0 bases and at J to 5 bases, leaving 7 bases not matched to a gene. CDR3 protein: CASSLAGAGGRETQYF. The CDR3 DNA reads as TGTGCCAGCAGCTTAGCGGGGGCGGGGGGGCGTGAGACCCAGTACTTC.

The CDR3 here is CASSRGTQNYEQYF. The CDR3 DNA reads as TGTGCCAGCAGCCGAGGGACACAAAACTACGAGCAGTACTTC. The V gene is TRBV13, the J gene TRBJ2-7; a possible D gene is TRBD1 (6 bases). Germline loops: CDR1 PRHDT, CDR2 FYEKMQ (reference sequence). With 5 bases removed from V and 3 bases from J, the gap between germline ends came to 14 bases. The CDR3 spans 14 residues.